This T cell receptor (beta chain) comes out of a study of cytomegalovirus exposure and HLA in healthy donors. Unmatched junction bases numbered 0, after V lost 8 bases and J lost 0 bases. This CDR3 region has 12 residues. The V gene's germline CDR1 is SNHLY and CDR2 FYNNEI. Healthy bone marrow donors made up the donor group. Both 60 Vbeta primers and 13 Jbeta primers went into the PCR. The method was immunoSEQ multiplex PCR; TCRdb's version includes in-frame clones alone and lacks a portion of them. Among about 100,000 clones, around 78% were seen once, and the ten largest hold 6.5% to 8.5%. This chain connects TRBV2 to TRBJ1-2, with 7 bases fitting TRBD1. The sequence came from a young man in good health and CMV-seronegative. Sequencing used PBMCs. CDR3 bases: TGTGCCAGCGGGACAGCTAACTATGGCTACACCTTC. Protein product: CASGTANYGYTF.